This TCR beta chain derives from a study of response to subunit inactivated influenza vaccine. General study points: It was suggested by the authors that few new T cells are recruited by each seasonal influenza vaccination.

This clonotype occurred many times. Its specificity is unknown. Using its own MiXCR run on the RT-PCR reads, TCRdb lists one record per CDR3 protein. This table holds about 520,000 distinct CDR3 sequences, more than 7% found once. Trimming stripped 6 bases from V and 5 bases from J, with 16 bases between. CDR1 SQVTM and CDR2 ANQGSEA come from the germline V gene. There are 13 residues in the CDR3. The chain recombines TRBV29-1 with TRBJ1-1, with D possibly matching TRBD1 (5 bases). The sequence derives from a man between 45 and 75 years old who received an inactivated influenza vaccine. The specimen comprised PBMCs from blood, sampled less than 30 months after vaccination. CDR3 sequence reads: CSVAFRGRTEAFF. CDR3 nucleotides: TGCAGCGTCGCTTTTCGGGGGAGGACTGAAGCTTTCTTT.